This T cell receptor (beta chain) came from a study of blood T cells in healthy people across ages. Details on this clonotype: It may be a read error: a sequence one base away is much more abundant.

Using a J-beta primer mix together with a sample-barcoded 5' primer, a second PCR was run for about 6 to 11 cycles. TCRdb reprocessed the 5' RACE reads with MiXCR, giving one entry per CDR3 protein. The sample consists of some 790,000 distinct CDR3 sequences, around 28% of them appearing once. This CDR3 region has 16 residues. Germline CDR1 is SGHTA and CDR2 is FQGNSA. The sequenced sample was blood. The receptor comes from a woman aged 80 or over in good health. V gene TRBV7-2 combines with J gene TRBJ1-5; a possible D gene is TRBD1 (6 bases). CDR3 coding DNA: TGTGCCAACAGCTTAGAGGGGGTTTCAGGTAGCCAGCCCCAGCATTTT. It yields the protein CANSLEGVSGSQPQHF.